This TCR beta chain was obtained from a study of blood T cell repertoires in COVID-19. Study-level background: Both acute and convalescent COVID-19 samples were obtained from the United States, Italy and Spain. Sources were T cells, B-cell-depleted T cells, or PBMCs; the material itself was cDNA or gDNA.

Germline V lookup: CDR1 SEHNR, CDR2 FQNEAQ (reference sequence). The CDR3 contains 13 residues. The ends lost 4 bases at V and 2 bases at J; junction bases unmatched: 1. As processed by the authors: Amplification from reference gene primers served as the basis for estimated nucleated cell counts. Sequenced by immunoSEQ multiplex PCR; TCRdb stores in-frame clones only, minus some. The DNA gave D and trimming, while V, J and clone size come from that table. The sample has approximately 170,000 clones, approximately 84% seen once. This chain links TRBV7-9 with TRBJ1-2; 7 bases are a match to TRBD1. This TCR was recovered from a man in his 70s with active or convalescent COVID-19. The sequencing input was peripheral blood. The CDR3 sequence is CASSSGQNYGYTF. The CDR3 region has the DNA TGTGCCAGCAGCTCGGGACAGAACTATGGCTACACCTTC.